The next 21 T cell receptor beta chains were all read from a single sample in a study of T cell responses to AZD1222 COVID-19 vaccine. The protocol was immunoSEQ multiplex PCR, while the TCRdb copy is restricted to in-frame clones and leaves out a portion. The table records under 95,000 clones, 80% to 90% of them present only once. Sequenced here: peripheral blood, sampled 28 days after the second AZD1222 dose. The receptors originated from an adult who received the AZD1222 COVID-19 vaccine.

The rearrangement links TRBV19 to TRBJ2-2, with D possibly TRBD1 on 6 matching bases. This CDR3 contains 15 residues. V lost 5 bases to trimming and J lost 2 bases, with 12 bases between them. CDR1 is LNHDA and CDR2 is SQIVND in the germline V gene (reference sequence). Here the CDR3 DNA reads TGTGCCAGTAGTCTACAGGGATTAAACACCGGGGAGCTGTTTTTT. Translating gives CASSLQGLNTGELFF. Complete variable domain (other parts from reference TRBV19 and TRBJ2-2): DGGITQSPKYLFRKEGQNVTLSCEQNLNHDAMYWYRQDPGQGLRLIYYSQIVNDFQKGDIAEGYSVSREKKESFPLTVTSAQKNPTAFYLCASSLQGLNTGELFFGEGSRLTVL.

The V call is TRBV19, the J call TRBJ1-4; D perhaps matches TRBD1 (5 bases). The CDR3 totals 13 residues. Germline-derived CDR1 and CDR2 are LNHDA and SQIVND (reference sequence). V lost 3 bases and J lost 5, with 7 bases in between. In DNA, the CDR3 is TGTGCCAGTAGTATGTCAGGGAATGAAAAACTGTTTTTT. This codes for CASSMSGNEKLFF.

The chain is built from TRBV28 and TRBJ1-1; maybe TRBD1 (5 bases). Trimming shortened V by 6 bases and J by 3 bases, and 14 bases separated the two germline ends. Germline V gene data show CDR1 as MDHEN and CDR2 as SYDVKM. The length of the CDR3 is 14 residues. The CDR3 DNA reads as TGTGCCAGCAGCGTTCTGACAGAGTACACTGAAGCTTTCTTT. Translated, it gives CASSVLTEYTEAFF.

The rearrangement uses TRBV4-1 and TRBJ1-4, with unresolved D. Trimming pared 2 bases from V and 1 base from J, leaving 5 bases between. The germline V gene has CDR1 MGHRA and CDR2 YSYEKL. This CDR3 is built from 14 residues. CDR3 in amino acids: CASSQYRTNEKLFF. The CDR3 coding sequence is TGCGCCAGCAGCCAATATCGAACTAATGAAAAACTGTTTTTT.

The chain uses TRBV12-3 or TRBV12-4 and TRBJ1-6; no definite D call. The CDR3 sequence is 12 residues long. V was trimmed by 3 bases and J by 9 bases, leaving 6 bases between them. The CDR3 region is CASSFFPSPLHF. CDR3 sequence (DNA): TGTGCCAGCAGTTTTTTCCCTTCACCCCTCCACTTT.

This sequence joins TRBV5-4 and TRBJ1-1, with TRBD1 identical over 10 bases. The CDR3 extends over 16 amino acids. Germline values: CDR1 SGHNT, CDR2 YYREEE (reference sequence). With 5 bases clipped from V and 5 bases from J, the junction kept 12 bases outside the gene matches. CDR3 loop: CASSSNPGQGGTEAFF. CDR3 nucleotides: TGTGCCAGCAGTTCAAATCCCGGACAGGGGGGGACTGAAGCTTTCTTT.

J is TRBJ1-5 and V is TRBV3-1 (or the pseudogene TRBV3-2); D not resolved. The CDR3 extends over 15 amino acids. Trimming stripped 0 bases from V and 2 bases from J, with 8 bases between. Germline-derived CDR1 and CDR2 are LGHDT and YNNKEL (reference sequence). The CDR3 coding sequence is TGTGCCAGCAGCCAAGATCTAGGCGGCAATCAGCCCCAGCATTTT. The encoded protein is CASSQDLGGNQPQHF.

The chain employs TRBV3-1 (or the pseudogene TRBV3-2) and TRBJ2-5; no reliable D call. Germline V gene data show CDR1 as LGHDT and CDR2 as YNNKEL (reference sequence). CDR3 length: 16 amino acids. Trimming took off 2 bases at V and 5 bases at J, with 18 bases between the two ends. The CDR3: CASSQPSGPTQETQYF. CDR3 nucleotide sequence: TGTGCCAGCAGCCAACCATCCGGCCCTACCCAGGAGACCCAGTACTTC.

The genes are TRBV28 and TRBJ1-2; D remains ambiguous. The CDR3 covers 15 residues. V was cut by 2 bases and J by 5 bases, with 15 bases left in between. Germline CDR1 MDHEN, CDR2 SYDVKM. The CDR3 DNA reads as TGTGCCAGCAGTTTAGGTCGCAGACGTTCGTATGGCTACACCTTC. This translates into CASSLGRRRSYGYTF.

V and J are TRBV28 and TRBJ2-3, with D hard to call. Per germline, CDR1 MDHEN and CDR2 SYDVKM. The V end was cut by 6 bases, the J end by 6 bases, with 13 bases between. The CDR3 has 13 residues. CDR3 amino acids: CASSPRTRDTQYF. The CDR3 coding sequence is TGTGCCAGCAGCCCTCGGACGCGGGATACGCAGTATTTT.

The chain couples TRBV5-1 to TRBJ1-1, with 7 bases identical to TRBD1. The CDR3 is 12 amino acids. With 5 bases clipped from V and 7 bases from J, the junction kept 5 bases outside the gene matches. Germline CDR1 and CDR2: SGHRS and YFSETQ. The CDR3 is CASRSGTDEAFF. The DNA of the CDR3 is TGCGCCAGCAGATCTGGGACAGATGAAGCTTTCTTT.

The chain joins TRBV6-5 to TRBJ2-2, with D unresolved. Germline assignment: CDR1 MNHEY and CDR2 SVGAGI. The CDR3 is 14 amino acids. Between the trimmed V and J ends, which lost 5 bases and 1 base, there was a span of 8 bases. The CDR3 nucleotides read TGTGCCAGCAGTCACCTTAGGAACACCGGGGAGCTGTTTTTT. The encoded protein is CASSHLRNTGELFF.

The chain combines TRBV5-1 with TRBJ2-5; D may correspond to TRBD1 or TRBD2 (5 bases each). Germline V gene data show CDR1 as SGHRS and CDR2 as YFSETQ. V shed 8 bases and J shed 5 bases, with 22 bases lying between them. The CDR3 has 15 amino acids. The CDR3 nucleotides are TGCGCCAGTCATTCTGGGACCCCTGTCGAGGAGACCCAGTACTTC. Translation: CASHSGTPVEETQYF.

In this sample, this clone turned up a few times. The V and J genes are TRBV4-1 and TRBJ2-3; D is unclear. This CDR3 is 18 amino acids long. CDR1 and CDR2 (germline): MGHRA, YSYEKL. V lost 0 bases and J 0 bases, leaving 16 bases between the germline ends. The CDR3 sequence is CASSQDGPPAASTDTQYF. CDR3 DNA sequence: TGCGCCAGCAGCCAAGACGGGCCGCCCGCGGCTAGCACAGATACGCAGTATTTT.

The chain links TRBV19 to TRBJ1-4; 10 bases map to TRBD1. Trimming at V came to 5 bases and at J to 10 bases, leaving 16 bases not matched to a gene. CDR1 and CDR2 (germline): LNHDA, SQIVND (reference sequence). The CDR3 covers 17 residues. The CDR3 here is CASSSLLGTGEIGKLFF. In nucleotides, the CDR3 is TGTGCCAGTAGTTCTCTTCTTGGGACAGGGGAAATTGGAAAACTGTTTTTT.

On this clone itself: With a much larger clone just one base away, this may be a read error. The chain recombines TRBV5-6 with TRBJ1-1, with D hard to call. CDR1 is SGHDT, CDR2 YYEEEE, per germline. Trimming pared 3 bases from V and 0 bases from J, leaving 6 bases between. The CDR3 loop spans 13 amino acids. The CDR3 DNA reads TGTGCCAGCAGCTCCGCAGTGAACACTGAAGCTTTCTTT. Protein product: CASSSAVNTEAFF.

V usage is TRBV30 and J usage is TRBJ1-4, with unresolved D. There are 14 residues in the CDR3. Germline V gene data show CDR1 as GTSNPN and CDR2 as SVGIG (reference sequence). The V end lost 0 bases, the J end lost 3 bases, and 8 bases lay between the germline ends. The CDR3 loop is CAWSVGRPNEKLFF. The CDR3, as DNA: TGTGCCTGGAGTGTGGGGAGGCCTAATGAAAAACTGTTTTTT.

This clone was found once. The chain has TRBV3-1 (or the pseudogene TRBV3-2) and TRBJ1-6, with unresolved D. With 6 bases removed from V and 7 bases from J, the gap between germline ends came to 16 bases. CDR3 length: 15 amino acids. Germline V gene data show CDR1 as LGHDT and CDR2 as YNNKEL (reference sequence). This CDR3 reads CASRGTEGNNSPLHF. CDR3 in DNA: TGTGCCAGCAGGGGCACCGAAGGGAACAATTCACCCCTCCACTTT.

The chain recombines TRBV7-9 with TRBJ1-1, with D unclear. Trimming left V 0 bases short and J 4 bases short, with 9 bases between. The germline gives CDR1 SEHNR, CDR2 FQNEAQ (reference sequence). The CDR3 loop spans 14 amino acids. In DNA, the CDR3 is TGTGCCAGCAGCTTAGCACTTATCGGCACTGAAGCTTTCTTT. Protein sequence: CASSLALIGTEAFF.

The chain carries TRBV29-1 and TRBJ2-1; weak D call: TRBD1 (6 bases). Trimming left V 2 bases short and J 8 bases short, with 10 bases between. Looked up from germline, CDR1 is SQVTM and CDR2 is ANQGSEA. There are 12 residues in the CDR3. In DNA form, the CDR3 reads TGCAGCGTTGAAACTCAGGGGTATGAGCAGTTCTTC. It specifies CSVETQGYEQFF.

This clone was observed once. This chain uses TRBV5-1 with TRBJ2-2, with D tentatively TRBD1 or TRBD2 (6 bases each). The CDR3 extends over 16 amino acids. Per the germline V gene, CDR1 is SGHRS and CDR2 is YFSETQ. V was cut by 1 base and J by 7 bases, with 17 bases left in between. This CDR3 is CASSLNGGGEIGELFF. CDR3 bases: TGCGCCAGCAGCTTGAACGGGGGCGGTGAAATCGGGGAGCTGTTTTTT. Drawing the rest from reference TRBV5-1 and TRBJ2-2, the complete variable domain is KAGVTQTPRYLIKTRGQQVTLSCSPISGHRSVSWYQQTPGQGLQFLFEYFSETQRNKGNFPGRFSGRQFSNSRSEMNVSTLELGDSALYLCASSLNGGGEIGELFFGEGSRLTVL.